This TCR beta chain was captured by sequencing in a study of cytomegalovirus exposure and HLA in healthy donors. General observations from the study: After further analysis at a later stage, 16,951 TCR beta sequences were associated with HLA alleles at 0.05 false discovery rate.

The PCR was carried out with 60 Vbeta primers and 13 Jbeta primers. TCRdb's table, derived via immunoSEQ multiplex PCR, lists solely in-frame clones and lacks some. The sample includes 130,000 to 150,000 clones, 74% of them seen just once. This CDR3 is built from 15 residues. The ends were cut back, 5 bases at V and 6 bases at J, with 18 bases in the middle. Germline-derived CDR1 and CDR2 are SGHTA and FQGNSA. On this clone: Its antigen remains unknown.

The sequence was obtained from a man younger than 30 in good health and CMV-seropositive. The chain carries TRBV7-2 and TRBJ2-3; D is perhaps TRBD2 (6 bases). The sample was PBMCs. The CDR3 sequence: CASSPQRGAGDTQYF. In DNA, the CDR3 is TGTGCCAGCAGCCCCCAGCGCGGGGCGGGTGATACGCAGTATTTT.